Below are 22 T cell receptor beta chains sequenced from a single sample in a study of CD8 T cells in ankylosing spondylitis. TCRdb passed the 5' RACE reads through MiXCR, listing each CDR3 protein once. The table shows approximately 240,000 distinct CDR3 sequences, with approximately 10% occurring only once. Sequenced material: blood, either unsorted or a sorted T cell fraction (not recorded which). The source is a male donor with ankylosing spondylitis or in good health (not recorded which).

This clonotype was counted at least ten times. In DNA form, the CDR3 reads TGCGCCAGCAGCCCGGACATCTCTGGAAACACCATATATTTT. Translated, it gives CASSPDISGNTIYF. V and J are TRBV5-1 and TRBJ1-3; perhaps TRBD1 as D (5 bases). The V end was cut by 4 bases, the J end by 0 bases, with 8 bases between. The CDR3 has 14 amino acids. Per germline, CDR1 SGHRS and CDR2 YFSETQ.

V gene TRBV7-9 combines with J gene TRBJ1-1; 7 bases map to TRBD1. Trimming removed 5 bases from V and 11 bases from J; junction bases left unmatched: 11. CDR1 is SEHNR and CDR2 is FQNEAQ in the germline V gene (reference sequence). There are 13 residues in the CDR3. CDR3 amino acids: CASSPSPGGGAFF. CDR3 sequence (DNA): TGTGCCAGCAGCCCTTCCCCAGGGGGGGGTGCTTTCTTT. The variable domain in full, completed from reference TRBV7-9 and TRBJ1-1, reads DTGVSQNPRHKITKRGQNVTFRCDPISEHNRLYWYRQTLGQGPEFLTYFQNEAQLEKSRLLSDRFSAERPKGSFSTLEIQRTEQGDSAMYLCASSPSPGGGAFFGQGTRLTVV.

This clonotype was picked up many times. The J gene is TRBJ2-2, the V gene TRBV5-1; D call uncertain. Germline CDR1 is SGHRS and CDR2 is YFSETQ. This CDR3 has 15 residues. V was clipped by 6 bases and J by 0 bases, with 12 bases between them. The chain's CDR3 is CASNGSPTNTGELFF. CDR3 nucleotide sequence: TGCGCCAGCAATGGCAGTCCCACGAACACCGGGGAGCTGTTTTTT.

For this clonotype: One end of the junction does not line up with germline, which may come from a read error. The CDR3: CTWSVQANTEAFF. CDR3 DNA sequence: TGTACCTGGAGTGTACAAGCGAACACTGAAGCTTTCTTT. V gene TRBV30 combines with J gene TRBJ1-1; D not resolved. Per germline, CDR1 GTSNPN and CDR2 SVGIG (reference sequence). The CDR3 is made up of 13 amino acids.

Many counts were recorded for this clonotype. The chain has TRBV14 and TRBJ2-3, with 7 bases lining up with TRBD2. V lost 0 bases and J lost 5; bases outside the gene matches: 5. The CDR3 contains 15 residues. Per germline, CDR1 SGHDN and CDR2 FVKESK. For the CDR3, the DNA is TGTGCCAGCAGCCAAGAGGGATGGGGGGGAGATACGCAGTATTTT. This sequence encodes CASSQEGWGGDTQYF.

V and J are TRBV5-1 and TRBJ1-1, with a possible D match to TRBD1 (5 bases). Trimming shortened V by 2 bases and J by 1 base, and 12 bases separated the two germline ends. The CDR3 sequence is 15 residues long. Looked up from germline, CDR1 is SGHRS and CDR2 is YFSETQ. This chain's CDR3 is CASSFGAGGNTEAFF. CDR3 nucleotides: TGCGCCAGCAGCTTCGGGGCTGGGGGGAACACTGAAGCTTTCTTT.

The chain is built from TRBV18 and TRBJ2-3; D may be TRBD1 (6 bases). The germline CDR1 and CDR2 sequences are KGHSH and LQKENI. CDR3 length equals 18 residues. The V gene lost 5 bases and the J gene lost 8 bases, with 29 bases spanning the gap. DNA of the CDR3: TGTGCCAGCTCAACCACCGACGACAGGAGCTTTTCCTATTCTACGCAGTATTTT. Its protein product is CASSTTDDRSFSYSTQYF.

This clonotype was counted ten times or more. The J gene is TRBJ1-2, the V gene TRBV29-1; D is unresolved. CDR3 length: 15 residues. Trimming took 1 base from V and 3 from J, leaving 15 bases between them. Germline-derived CDR1 and CDR2 are SQVTM and ANQGSEA. CDR3 sequence: CSVEVRVLQYYGYTF. The CDR3 nucleotides read TGCAGCGTTGAAGTTCGGGTCCTCCAATACTATGGCTACACCTTC.

This clonotype was found many times. This chain joins TRBV25-1 and TRBJ1-2, with D perhaps TRBD1 (5 bases). The V end was cut by 1 base, the J end by 4 bases, with 10 bases between. Germline CDR1 and CDR2: MGHDK and SYGVNS. CDR3 length: 14 residues. The CDR3 coding sequence is TGTGCCAGCAGTGAATGGCAGGGATTCTATGGCTACACCTTC. Translation gives CASSEWQGFYGYTF.

This clonotype was seen many times. The CDR3 is CSARDGHEQFF. Written as DNA, the CDR3 is TGCAGTGCTAGAGATGGCCATGAGCAGTTCTTC. V is TRBV20-1 and J is TRBJ2-1; D not resolved. CDR1 DFQATT and CDR2 SNEGSKA come from the germline V gene (reference sequence). V was clipped by 0 bases and J by 8 bases, with 5 bases between them. The length of the CDR3 is 11 residues.

This clonotype was observed many times. The gene calls are TRBV10-3 and TRBJ1-6; 7 positions agree with TRBD1. In germline, CDR1 is ENHRY, CDR2 SYGVKD. The CDR3 consists of 13 residues. The V gene end was trimmed by 7 bases and the J gene end by 8 bases; junction bases not matched to a gene: 5. CDR3 bases: TGTGCCATCAAAATCCAGGGGGATTCACCCCTCCACTTT. Encoded protein: CAIKIQGDSPLHF.

This chain links TRBV5-1 with TRBJ1-5, with a weak D call TRBD1 (5 bases). V dropped 4 bases and J dropped 0 bases, with 8 bases sitting between them. The CDR3 runs to 14 residues. Germline CDR1 reads SGHRS; CDR2 reads YFSETQ. The CDR3 sequence is CASSVDSSNQPQHF. CDR3 sequence (DNA): TGCGCCAGCAGCGTTGACAGTAGCAATCAGCCCCAGCATTTT.

This clonotype was seen at least ten times. The CDR3: CASSSLLEYTGELFF. The CDR3 DNA reads TGTGCCAGCAGTAGCCTACTAGAGTACACCGGGGAGCTGTTTTTT. The chain carries TRBV27 and TRBJ2-2; TRBD2 might be the D (5 bases). Between the trimmed V and J ends, which lost 5 bases and 3 bases, there was a span of 13 bases. This CDR3 region has 15 residues. The germline gives CDR1 MNHEY, CDR2 SMNVEV (reference sequence).

The J gene is TRBJ2-3, the V gene TRBV2, with 11 bases fitting TRBD2. CDR1 and CDR2 (germline): SNHLY, FYNNEI. V was pared by 6 bases and J by 0 bases, with 8 bases of the junction left unmatched. The CDR3 loop spans 17 amino acids. The CDR3 DNA sequence: TGTGCCAGCAGAAAAGGGGGGACTAGCGGTAGCACAGATACGCAGTATTTT. Translating it yields CASRKGGTSGSTDTQYF.

This clonotype was recorded at least ten times. The chain uses TRBV7-2 and TRBJ2-3; TRBD2 might be the D (6 bases). CDR3 length: 15 amino acids. Germline lookup yields CDR1 SGHTA and CDR2 FQGNSA. V was shortened by 3 bases and J by 6 bases, with 16 bases between the two germline ends. The chain's CDR3 is CASSFGGLPRDTQYF. The CDR3 DNA sequence: TGTGCCAGCAGCTTCGGGGGACTCCCACGGGATACGCAGTATTTT. The entire variable domain, with the rest obtained from reference TRBV7-2 and TRBJ2-3, is as follows: GAGVSQSPSNKVTEKGKDVELRCDPISGHTALYWYRQSLGQGLEFLIYFQGNSAPDKSGLPSDRFSAERTGGSVSTLTIQRTQQEDSAVYLCASSFGGLPRDTQYFGPGTRLTVL.

The chain employs TRBV7-2 and TRBJ2-2; no firm D call. There are 12 residues in the CDR3. The germline V gene has CDR1 SGHTA and CDR2 FQGNSA. Trimming removed 2 bases from V and 6 bases from J, with 4 bases in between. CDR3 amino acids: CASSLSAGELFF. In DNA form, the CDR3 reads TGTGCCAGCAGCTTAAGTGCCGGGGAGCTGTTTTTT.

This clonotype appeared many times. V usage is TRBV5-1 and J usage is TRBJ2-7, with unresolved D. CDR1 SGHRS and CDR2 YFSETQ come from the germline V gene. The CDR3 contains 14 residues. V was shortened by 0 bases and J by 6 bases, with 13 bases between the two germline ends. The CDR3 DNA sequence: TGCGCCAGCAGCTTGGCCGAGTCTCCTGGCGAGCAGTACTTC. It encodes CASSLAESPGEQYF.

This clonotype occurred many times. This chain uses TRBV9 with TRBJ2-2; possibly TRBD2 for D (6 bases). V shed 5 bases and J shed 0 bases, with 8 bases lying between them. The CDR3 covers 14 residues. Germline lookup yields CDR1 SGDLS and CDR2 YYNGEE. The CDR3 spells CASSWGANTGELFF. CDR3 DNA: TGTGCCAGCAGTTGGGGGGCGAACACCGGGGAGCTGTTTTTT.

This clonotype showed up just once. A much larger clone differs by one base, so this may be a read error. This sequence joins TRBV5-1 and TRBJ1-2; D is possibly TRBD1 (6 bases). The CDR3 contains 14 residues. Germline CDR1 SGHRS, CDR2 YFSETQ. The CDR3 region is CASSLRGTSYGHTF. As DNA, the CDR3 is TGCGCCAGCAGCTTGCGGGGGACATCCTATGGCCACACCTTC.

This clonotype was picked up a small number of times. The chain uses TRBV12-3 or TRBV12-4 and TRBJ1-6; D is possibly TRBD1 (6 bases). The CDR3 is 14 amino acids. Trimming pared 4 bases from V and 5 bases from J, leaving 9 bases between. DNA of the CDR3: TGTGCCAGCAGTTCCGGGGGCCATAATTCACCCCTCCACTTT. Protein: CASSSGGHNSPLHF.

This clonotype was detected many times. The rearrangement links TRBV5-1 to TRBJ2-7; TRBD2 matches at 7 bases. V was clipped by 4 bases and J by 6 bases; unmatched bases: 7. There are 13 residues in the CDR3. Germline CDR1 SGHRS, CDR2 YFSETQ. The DNA of the CDR3 is TGCGCCAGCAGCCGAGGACTAGGAAGCGAGCAGTACTTC. Its translation: CASSRGLGSEQYF. The full variable domain, rest sourced from reference TRBV5-1 and TRBJ2-7, is KAGVTQTPRYLIKTRGQQVTLSCSPISGHRSVSWYQQTPGQGLQFLFEYFSETQRNKGNFPGRFSGRQFSNSRSEMNVSTLELGDSALYLCASSRGLGSEQYFGPGTRLTVT.

This clonotype appeared many times. The gene calls are TRBV20-1 and TRBJ2-3; tentative D call: TRBD2 (6 bases). The CDR3 has 14 amino acids. Germline V gene data show CDR1 as DFQATT and CDR2 as SNEGSKA (reference sequence). The V gene lost 0 bases and the J gene lost 3 bases, with 10 bases spanning the gap. CDR3 region: CSAREGGMTDTQYF. The CDR3 nucleotides are TGCAGTGCTAGAGAAGGAGGGATGACAGATACGCAGTATTTT.